Listed below are T cell receptor beta chains from one sample, sequenced in a study of T cells in Graves' hyperthyroidism and ophthalmopathy. TCRdb analysed the multiplex PCR reads with MiXCR anew, one entry per CDR3 protein. The sample includes approximately 640,000 distinct CDR3 sequences, 15% to 20% of them seen just once. Specimen: blood. These TCRs come from a woman aged 25 to 39 with Graves' hyperthyroidism. Both conserved end residues are part of each CDR3. The order of the fields is J gene, D gene, clone size, V gene, CDR3 DNA, CDR3 protein. A D gene is named only where the DNA matches it firmly. Some rows have no size entry. The others give once, few or many, or a class for an expanded clone.

J: TRBJ1-2
D: -
size: many
V: TRBV5-5
DNA: TGTGCCAGCAGCTTGGGATTTTGGGGTGAAGGGGACTATGGCTACACCTTC
CDR3: CASSLGFWGEGDYGYTF

J: TRBJ2-3
D: TRBD2
size: many
V: TRBV20-1
DNA: TGCAGTGCTAGTGCCGGGACTAGCGGTTATAGCACAGATACGCAGTATTTT
CDR3: CSASAGTSGYSTDTQYF

J: TRBJ2-2
D: TRBD1
size: many
V: TRBV6-2/TRBV6-3
DNA: TGTGCCAGCAGTTACGGGGTGAGGGGGCCAAACACCGGGGAGCTGTTTTTT
CDR3: CASSYGVRGPNTGELFF

J: TRBJ2-7
D: -
size: few
V: TRBV18
DNA: TGTGCCAGCTCACCGCAACCACTATCAGGCGGGATAACCTACGAGCAGTACTTC
CDR3: CASSPQPLSGGITYEQYF

J: TRBJ2-1
D: TRBD2
size: few
V: TRBV19
DNA: TGTGCCAGTACCCCTTTGAGGACTAGCGGGAGTAGCGATGAGCAGTTCTTC
CDR3: CASTPLRTSGSSDEQFF

J: TRBJ1-1
D: -
size: many
V: TRBV5-1
DNA: TGCGCCAGCAGCTTGGAGGGGCGAGCTGAAGCTTTCTTT
CDR3: CASSLEGRAEAFF

J: TRBJ2-1
D: -
size: -
V: TRBV20-1
DNA: TGCAGTGCTAGAGATAGAGTTTCGGGGTCGCACTACAATGAGCAGTTCTTC
CDR3: CSARDRVSGSHYNEQFF

J: TRBJ1-1
D: TRBD1
size: -
V: TRBV28
DNA: TGTGCCAGCAGTTCCATGGACAGGGTGGCAAAGGAAGCTTTCTTT
CDR3: CASSSMDRVAKEAFF

J: TRBJ1-1
D: -
size: many
V: TRBV30
DNA: TGTGCCTGGAGCTTTTCGGTGAACACTGAAGCTTTCTTT
CDR3: CAWSFSVNTEAFF

J: TRBJ1-1
D: -
size: many
V: TRBV10-3
DNA: TGTGCCATCAGGGGACCGCAGAACACTGAAGCTTTCTTT
CDR3: CAIRGPQNTEAFF

J: TRBJ1-1
D: -
size: many
V: TRBV28
DNA: TGTGCCAGCAGCCCTCCCCTAAGGAGGGTCACTGAAGCTTTCTTT
CDR3: CASSPPLRRVTEAFF

J: TRBJ2-3
D: TRBD2
size: few
V: TRBV20-1
DNA: TGCAGTGCTAGAGATCGGGCTGCGGGAGACCCAGATACGCAGTATTTT
CDR3: CSARDRAAGDPDTQYF

J: TRBJ2-5
D: TRBD2
size: -
V: TRBV2
DNA: TGTGCCAGCATGCGGGGACTAGCGGGAGGCCAAGAGACCCAGTACTTC
CDR3: CASMRGLAGGQETQYF

J: TRBJ2-1
D: TRBD2
size: -
V: TRBV28
DNA: TGTGCCAGCAGCTTCCGGACTAGCGGGAGTGGCAACAATGAGCAGTTCTTC
CDR3: CASSFRTSGSGNNEQFF

J: TRBJ2-3
D: TRBD2
size: -
V: TRBV29-1
DNA: TGCAGCGTACGTGGGACTAGCGGGGTTCGCACAGATACGCAGTATTTT
CDR3: CSVRGTSGVRTDTQYF

J: TRBJ2-3
D: TRBD1
size: many
V: TRBV20-1
DNA: TGCAGTGCCGAGGGGGCGGATGGGTGGGATACGCAGTATTTT
CDR3: CSAEGADGWDTQYF

J: TRBJ1-1
D: -
size: few
V: TRBV9
DNA: TGTGCCAGCAGCGGCCCCCTGGTAGGGCTCATGAACACTGAAGCTTTCTTT
CDR3: CASSGPLVGLMNTEAFF

J: TRBJ1-1
D: -
size: -
V: TRBV20-1
DNA: TGCAGTGCTAGACCCAGCTTGAACACTGAAGCTTTCTTT
CDR3: CSARPSLNTEAFF

J: TRBJ2-3
D: TRBD1
size: many
V: TRBV6-2/TRBV6-3
DNA: TGTGCCAGCAGTTACTGGACAGGGAGTGTCACAGATACGCAGTATTTT
CDR3: CASSYWTGSVTDTQYF

J: TRBJ2-1
D: TRBD1
size: -
V: TRBV18
DNA: TGTGCCAGCTCACCACCGGGACAGGCGGCCTACGAGCAGTTCTTC
CDR3: CASSPPGQAAYEQFF

J: TRBJ2-1
D: -
size: many
V: TRBV18
DNA: TGTGCCAGCTCCAAAAGAGGGGCTAGCGACAATGAGCAGTTCTTC
CDR3: CASSKRGASDNEQFF

J: TRBJ2-1
D: -
size: -
V: TRBV9
DNA: TGTGCCAGCAGCACCGAAGCGGGCCCTCACAATGAGCAGTTCTTC
CDR3: CASSTEAGPHNEQFF

J: TRBJ2-1
D: -
size: few
V: TRBV12-3/TRBV12-4
DNA: TGTGCCAGCAGTTCCGGCCCAGTAGGTCCGTTCTTC
CDR3: CASSSGPVGPFF

J: TRBJ1-6
D: -
size: few
V: TRBV28
DNA: TGTGCCAGCAGTTCAGACCTCGGGGGCGTCTATAATTCACCCCTCCACTTT
CDR3: CASSSDLGGVYNSPLHF

J: TRBJ1-5
D: -
size: few
V: TRBV7-9
DNA: TGTGCCAGCAGCCCCGGGGAGTCCCAGCCCCAGCATTTT
CDR3: CASSPGESQPQHF

J: TRBJ1-3
D: -
size: few
V: TRBV7-9
DNA: TGTGCCAGCAGCGTACGGGGCTCTGGAAACACCATATATTTT
CDR3: CASSVRGSGNTIYF

J: TRBJ2-7
D: -
size: -
V: TRBV6-1
DNA: TGTGCCAGCAGTGAAATTTGGCTCGGGGACTACGAGCAGTACTTC
CDR3: CASSEIWLGDYEQYF

J: TRBJ2-7
D: TRBD1
size: many
V: TRBV28
DNA: TGTGCCAGCGCAGTTTATCTCAGTCGGGACAGGGAAGACGAGCAGTACTTC
CDR3: CASAVYLSRDREDEQYF

J: TRBJ2-7
D: -
size: many
V: TRBV28
DNA: TGTGCCAGCAGCTTAGGCGGCCTCTCCTACGAGCAGTACTTC
CDR3: CASSLGGLSYEQYF

J: TRBJ1-5
D: -
size: many
V: TRBV27
DNA: TGTGCCAGCAGTTTTACAGGGCCCAATCAGCCCCAGCATTTT
CDR3: CASSFTGPNQPQHF

J: TRBJ2-1
D: TRBD2
size: few
V: TRBV9
DNA: TGTGCCAGCAGCGTAGTTAGCGGGAGGGCCCCGTCAGAGCAGTTCTTC
CDR3: CASSVVSGRAPSEQFF

J: TRBJ2-7
D: TRBD2
size: -
V: TRBV9
DNA: TGTGCCAGCAGCACAAGCGGGAGGGGTCACGAGCAGTACTTC
CDR3: CASSTSGRGHEQYF

J: TRBJ1-5
D: TRBD1
size: many
V: TRBV6-1
DNA: TGTGCCAGCAGTCCGGGACAGGGGTCAAGGCAGCCCCAGCATTTT
CDR3: CASSPGQGSRQPQHF

J: TRBJ2-2
D: -
size: few
V: TRBV3-1
DNA: TGTGCCAGCAGCCAAAACAGGGTCTCCGGGGAGCTGTTTTTT
CDR3: CASSQNRVSGELFF

J: TRBJ2-7
D: -
size: few
V: TRBV6-5
DNA: TGTGCCAGCAGTTACATCAGGGGCTCCTACGAGCAGTACTTC
CDR3: CASSYIRGSYEQYF

J: TRBJ1-4
D: -
size: few
V: TRBV7-9
DNA: TGTGCCAGCAGCACCCGCCTGGGGGTAGGTGAAAAACTGTTTTTT
CDR3: CASSTRLGVGEKLFF

J: TRBJ2-3
D: TRBD2
size: many
V: TRBV29-1
DNA: TGCAGCGTTGAAGGGGGGACTAGACGGCGGAGCACAGATACGCAGTATTTT
CDR3: CSVEGGTRRRSTDTQYF

J: TRBJ2-1
D: -
size: many
V: TRBV5-1
DNA: TGCGCCAGCAGCCCCGACTGGGGGACCAATGAGCAGTTCTTC
CDR3: CASSPDWGTNEQFF